These T cell receptor beta chains were read from a single sample in a study of glioma-infiltrating T cells. TCRdb reprocessed the multiplex PCR reads via MiXCR and lists one record per CDR3 protein. Counted here are around 140,000 distinct CDR3 sequences, roughly 43% occurring once; the ten biggest clones make up around a fifth. Sequencing was done on a sample of glioma tissue, nonneoplastic brain tissue, or PBMCs (not recorded which). The receptor set was obtained from a human donor with low-grade glioma or glioblastoma, undergoing nonglioma brain surgery, or in good health (not recorded which). Each CDR3 is given with its conserved first and last residue. D genes are given only for firm matches. The size entry is marked missing in some rows and otherwise reads once, few, many or a size class.

>TRBD2|TRBV7-2|TRBJ2-7|-
CASSWGGNYEQYF
TGTGCCAGCAGCTGGGGGGGAAACTACGAGCAGTACTTC
>-|TRBV25-1|TRBJ1-1|few
CASSETANTEAFF
TGTGCCAGCAGTGAAACAGCGAACACTGAAGCTTTCTTT
>TRBD1|TRBV6-2/TRBV6-3|TRBJ2-6|-
CASSYSGTGYSGANVLTF
TGTGCCAGCAGTTACTCGGGGACAGGGTACTCTGGGGCCAACGTCCTGACTTTC
>-|TRBV20-1|TRBJ2-7|once
CSARYSASYEQYF
TGCAGTGCTAGATACTCAGCGAGCTACGAGCAGTACTTC
>-|TRBV10-3|TRBJ1-5|few
CAISERIGDSNQPQHF
TGTGCCATCAGTGAGAGAATAGGGGATTCCAATCAGCCCCAGCATTTT
>-|TRBV27|TRBJ2-4|-
CASRPDRLAKNIQYF
TGTGCCAGCAGACCCGACAGACTAGCCAAAAACATTCAGTACTTC
>TRBD1|TRBV20-1|TRBJ2-3|-
CSADPRQGRTDTQYF
TGCAGTGCTGACCCTCGACAGGGCCGCACAGATACGCAGTATTTT
>-|TRBV27|TRBJ2-3|many
CASSRYRAADTQYF
TGTGCCAGCAGTCGATACCGGGCGGCAGATACGCAGTATTTT
>TRBD2|TRBV28|TRBJ2-3|-
CASSTGGGDTQYF
TGTGCCAGCAGTACGGGGGGTGGGGATACGCAGTATTTT
>TRBD2|TRBV28|TRBJ2-7|-
CASSSTSGRTYEQYF
TGTGCCAGCAGTTCTACTAGCGGGAGGACCTACGAGCAGTACTTC
>-|TRBV7-9|TRBJ2-7|-
CASSFALSEQYF
TGTGCCAGCAGCTTCGCCTTATCCGAGCAGTACTTC
>TRBD1|TRBV11-2|TRBJ2-2|-
CASSLWDSLDTVELFF
TGTGCCAGCAGCTTATGGGACAGCCTTGACACCGTGGAGCTGTTTTTT
>-|TRBV6-1|TRBJ2-1|few
CASGVGTKGWNEQFF
TGTGCCAGCGGGGTGGGGACGAAGGGATGGAATGAGCAGTTCTTC
>-|TRBV27|TRBJ1-6|-
CASSLGGRNSPLHF
TGTGCCAGCAGTTTGGGGGGGCGGAATTCACCCCTCCACTTT
>TRBD2|TRBV6-6|TRBJ2-4|many
CASSYGRGKNIQYF
TGTGCCAGCAGTTACGGGCGGGGGAAAAACATTCAGTACTTC
>-|TRBV7-8|TRBJ2-4|-
CASSFGGMDKNIQYF
TGTGCCAGCAGCTTTGGGGGTATGGACAAAAACATTCAGTACTTC
>-|TRBV6-1|TRBJ2-5|few
CASVASVGETQYF
TGTGCCAGCGTCGCCAGCGTTGGAGAGACCCAGTACTTC
>TRBD1|TRBV4-1|TRBJ2-3|many
CASSQSGQGTDTQYF
TGCGCCAGCAGCCAGTCGGGACAGGGCACAGATACGCAGTATTTT
>TRBD2|TRBV20-1|TRBJ2-7|few
CSATPSGGINYEQYF
TGCAGTGCTACCCCTAGCGGAGGGATAAATTACGAGCAGTACTTC
>-|TRBV4-1|TRBJ2-5|-
CASSQDWAGETQYF
TGCGCCAGCAGCCAAGACTGGGCCGGGGAGACCCAGTACTTC
>TRBD1|TRBV4-3|TRBJ1-1|-
CASSFRDRGHQNTEAFF
TGCGCCAGCAGCTTCCGGGACAGGGGGCACCAGAACACTGAAGCTTTCTTT
>-|TRBV7-6|TRBJ1-1|many
CASSLTANTEAFF
TGTGCCAGCAGCCTGACAGCGAACACTGAAGCTTTCTTT
>-|TRBV2|TRBJ2-1|-
CASSPPGRAYTLNNEQFF
TGTGCCAGCTCACCACCGGGGCGGGCCTATACCCTCAACAATGAGCAGTTCTTC
>TRBD2|TRBV7-7|TRBJ2-5|-
CASSLSLAAQETQYF
TGTGCCAGCAGCTTGAGTCTAGCGGCTCAAGAGACCCAGTACTTC
>TRBD1|TRBV28|TRBJ1-1|few
CASGLPTGSREAFF
TGTGCCAGCGGCCTTCCGACAGGGTCTAGGGAAGCTTTCTTT
>-|TRBV20-1|TRBJ1-2|-
CSATRLANYGYTF
TGCAGTGCCACCCGACTAGCTAACTATGGCTACACCTTC
>-|TRBV7-2|TRBJ2-3|many
CASSLGQGGTDTQYF
TGTGCCAGCAGCTTAGGTCAGGGAGGCACAGATACGCAGTATTTT
>TRBD1|TRBV20-1|TRBJ2-6|-
CSASSGQGGSGANVLTF
TGCAGTGCTAGTTCCGGACAGGGGGGTTCTGGGGCCAACGTCCTGACTTTC
>TRBD2|TRBV11-2|TRBJ2-1|-
CASTRTSGSFYNEQFF
TGTGCCAGCACCAGGACTAGCGGGAGTTTCTACAATGAGCAGTTCTTC
>TRBD2|TRBV27|TRBJ2-5|few
CASSSMTSPQETQYF
TGTGCCAGCAGTTCTATGACTAGCCCCCAAGAGACCCAGTACTTC
>TRBD1|TRBV6-2/TRBV6-3|TRBJ2-2|few
CASNLGQVNGELFF
TGTGCCAGCAACCTGGGACAGGTCAACGGGGAGCTGTTTTTT
>TRBD1|TRBV27|TRBJ1-2|-
CASSLRAWDHGQGFSYGYTF
TGTGCCAGCAGTTTACGGGCCTGGGATCACGGACAGGGGTTTAGCTATGGCTACACCTTC
>-|TRBV27|TRBJ1-2|-
CASRLQSSYGYTF
TGTGCCAGCAGGCTACAGAGTTCCTATGGCTACACCTTC
>-|TRBV19|TRBJ2-5|-
CASSAPSQETQYF
TGTGCCAGTAGTGCGCCGTCCCAAGAGACCCAGTACTTC
>TRBD1|TRBV5-4|TRBJ1-1|-
CASSLIGGGGTEAFF
TGTGCCAGCAGCTTGATAGGGGGCGGTGGCACTGAAGCTTTCTTT
>-|TRBV2|TRBJ2-6|-
CASSEERVAGANVLTF
TGTGCCAGCAGTGAAGAGAGGGTCGCTGGGGCCAACGTCCTGACTTTC
>-|TRBV9|TRBJ2-1|few
CASSASPGSNEQFF
TGTGCCAGCAGCGCCAGCCCAGGGAGCAATGAGCAGTTCTTC
>-|TRBV9|TRBJ1-5|-
CASSVDGQNNQPQHF
TGTGCCAGCAGCGTAGACGGGCAGAACAATCAGCCCCAGCATTTT
>-|TRBV29-1|TRBJ2-3|-
CSVPASSWEDTQYF
TGCAGCGTTCCCGCTAGTTCCTGGGAAGATACGCAGTATTTT
>-|TRBV15|TRBJ1-2|-
CATRQGDGYTF
TGTGCCACCAGACAGGGCGATGGCTACACCTTC
>-|TRBV11-2|TRBJ2-7|-
CASSPVPILSYEQYF
TGTGCCAGCAGTCCCGTCCCTATCCTCTCCTACGAGCAGTACTTC
>TRBD2|TRBV6-1|TRBJ2-7|many
CASSSGRRYEQYF
TGTGCCAGCAGTAGCGGGAGGAGGTACGAGCAGTACTTC
>-|TRBV6-1|TRBJ1-1|-
CASSPRGGKDTEAFF
TGTGCCAGCAGTCCACGAGGGGGTAAGGACACTGAAGCTTTCTTT
>-|TRBV29-1|TRBJ1-1|-
CSVELFREAFF
TGCAGCGTTGAACTTTTCAGGGAAGCTTTCTTT
>-|TRBV2|TRBJ1-1|-
CASNPQGWTEAFF
TGTGCCAGCAACCCACAGGGTTGGACTGAAGCTTTCTTT
>-|TRBV4-1|TRBJ2-1|few
CASSRLYNEQFF
TGCGCCAGCAGCCGACTATACAATGAGCAGTTCTTC
>TRBD2|TRBV6-1|TRBJ2-7|medium-sized
CASSPEREVYEQYF
TGTGCCAGCAGCCCTGAGCGGGAGGTGTACGAGCAGTACTTC
>TRBD1|TRBV12-5|TRBJ2-1|-
CASGPRTGPSEQFF
TGTGCTAGTGGTCCCCGGACAGGGCCAAGTGAGCAGTTCTTC
>-|TRBV7-3|TRBJ2-1|-
CASSLTGGAAEQFF
TGTGCCAGCAGCTTAACGGGGGGGGCCGCTGAGCAGTTCTTC
>-|TRBV20-1|TRBJ2-7|few
CSARNTYEQYF
TGCAGTGCTAGAAATACCTACGAGCAGTACTTC